Shown below are 32 T cell receptor beta chains from a single sample sequenced in a study of beta chain features in type 1 diabetes. Whole-study findings and limits: All four CD4+ subsets of Type 1 diabetes patients contained TCRB CDR3s that were moderately but significantly shorter.

What these receptors recognize is not known. cDNA synthesis used the whole RNA isolate, giving expressed TCRB sequences. TCRdb keeps only in-frame clones here, not all; method: immunoSEQ multiplex PCR. The data hold 250,000 to 350,000 clones, with 14% observed a single time. Input material: naive CD4+ T cells from blood. The receptors come from a man aged 25 to 45 with type 1 diabetes.

There are a few counts of this clone. V is TRBV28 and J is TRBJ2-4, with 7 nucleotides matching TRBD1. Germline loops: CDR1 MDHEN, CDR2 SYDVKM. V lost 4 bases and J lost 7; bases outside the gene matches: 7. The CDR3 is 14 amino acids. The CDR3 is CASSSTGLLNIQYF. The CDR3 DNA reads as TGTGCCAGCAGTTCGACAGGGTTGCTGAACATTCAGTACTTC. Filled out from reference TRBV28 and TRBJ2-4, the complete variable domain reads DVKVTQSSRYLVKRTGEKVFLECVQDMDHENMFWYRQDPGLGLRLIYFSYDVKMKEKGDIPEGYSVSREKKERFSLILESASTNQTSMYLCASSSTGLLNIQYFGAGTRLSVL.

J is TRBJ2-5 and V is TRBV25-1; 7 nucleotides align to TRBD2. This CDR3 is built from 12 residues. The V gene's germline CDR1 is MGHDK and CDR2 SYGVNS. Trimming removed 8 bases from V and 4 bases from J; junction bases left unmatched: 4. The CDR3 region is CASPRGVETQYF. CDR3 sequence (DNA): TGTGCCAGCCCTCGGGGGGTAGAGACCCAGTACTTC.

The gene calls are TRBV6-5 and TRBJ1-3, with D tentatively TRBD1 (5 bases). The germline V gene encodes CDR1 MNHEY and CDR2 SVGAGI. The V gene lost 5 bases and the J gene lost 1 base, with 6 bases spanning the gap. CDR3 length: 13 amino acids. CDR3 nucleotides: TGTGCCAGCAGTCAGGGATCTGGAAACACCATATATTTT. This gives the protein CASSQGSGNTIYF.

The chain links TRBV28 to TRBJ2-5; 7 bases map to TRBD1. V was clipped by 4 bases and J by 4 bases; unmatched bases: 6. Germline V CDR1 and CDR2: MDHEN, SYDVKM. CDR3 length: 14 amino acids. Here the CDR3 DNA reads TGTGCCAGCAGTTCATCGACAGGGAGAGAGACCCAGTACTTC. Translation: CASSSSTGRETQYF.

This clone appeared a few times. The chain has TRBV28 and TRBJ2-7, with TRBD1 identical over 7 bases. Trimming cost V 6 bases and J 1 base; bases outside gene matches: 12. This CDR3 spans 16 amino acids. Germline-derived CDR1 and CDR2 are MDHEN and SYDVKM. In DNA form, the CDR3 reads TGTGCCAGCAGCTCTGAGGGGGCGGGCGGATCCTACGAGCAGTACTTC. Translated, it gives CASSSEGAGGSYEQYF. Using reference TRBV28 and TRBJ2-7 for the parts outside the CDR3, the full variable domain is DVKVTQSSRYLVKRTGEKVFLECVQDMDHENMFWYRQDPGLGLRLIYFSYDVKMKEKGDIPEGYSVSREKKERFSLILESASTNQTSMYLCASSSEGAGGSYEQYFGPGTRLTVT.

Only a few counts were recorded for this clone. J is TRBJ1-1 and V is TRBV2; D gene ambiguous. The CDR3 runs to 14 residues. Trimming removed 7 bases from V and 0 bases from J, with 12 bases in between. CDR1 is SNHLY, CDR2 FYNNEI, per germline. CDR3 amino acids: CASKKAEMNTEAFF. DNA of the CDR3: TGTGCCAGCAAGAAAGCGGAAATGAACACTGAAGCTTTCTTT.

This clone was recorded a few times. The sample holds other DNA sequences that translate to the same CDR3. CDR3: CASRDRGDTQYF. CDR3 DNA sequence: TGTGCCAGCCGGGACAGGGGGGATACGCAGTATTTT. The V gene is TRBV2, the J gene TRBJ2-3; TRBD1 matches at 11 bases. Germline V gene lookup returns CDR1 SNHLY and CDR2 FYNNEI. The V segment lost 8 bases and the J segment 6 bases; nucleotides outside the gene matches: 1. The CDR3 spans 12 residues.

This clone turned up a few times. The J gene is TRBJ1-1, the V gene TRBV5-1, with 9 bases matching TRBD1. With 4 bases clipped from V and 1 base from J, the junction kept 8 bases outside the gene matches. The CDR3 length is 16 residues. Germline V gives CDR1 SGHRS, CDR2 YFSETQ. In DNA, the CDR3 is TGCGCCAGCAGCCGTCCCGGGACAGGGACGAACACTGAAGCTTTCTTT. Protein sequence: CASSRPGTGTNTEAFF.

V usage is TRBV28 and J usage is TRBJ1-5; D is ambiguous. Trimming cost V 2 bases and J 7 bases, with 12 bases left between them. This CDR3 is built from 14 residues. Germline V gene lookup returns CDR1 MDHEN and CDR2 SYDVKM. The CDR3 loop is CASSLNGERQPQHF. DNA of the CDR3: TGTGCCAGCAGTTTAAACGGGGAGAGACAGCCCCAGCATTTT.

This chain connects TRBV6-6 to TRBJ1-2; possible D gene TRBD1, 5 bases. V lost 5 bases and J lost 6, with 10 bases in between. This CDR3 has 12 residues. The germline CDR1 and CDR2 sequences are MNHNY and SVGAGI (reference sequence). The CDR3 is CASSTGSDGYTF. DNA for the CDR3: TGTGCCAGCAGTACAGGATCTGATGGCTACACCTTC.

The rearrangement uses TRBV11-3 and TRBJ2-3; 7 bases align to TRBD2. The CDR3 runs 14 residues. V was pared by 5 bases and J by 2 bases, with 4 bases of the junction left unmatched. Looked up from germline, CDR1 is SGHNT and CDR2 is YENEEA. The CDR3 region is CASSERDYTDTQYF. The CDR3 DNA sequence: TGTGCCAGCAGCGAGCGGGACTACACAGATACGCAGTATTTT.

The chain is built from TRBV5-1 and TRBJ2-5; no firm D call. Trimming removed 7 bases at V and 5 bases at J, with 12 bases between. The CDR3 is 12 residues long. Germline CDR1 SGHRS, CDR2 YFSETQ. As DNA, the CDR3 is TGCGCCAGCTCAATAGAGGTTGAGACCCAGTACTTC. This gives the protein CASSIEVETQYF. Full variable domain (missing parts from reference TRBV5-1 and TRBJ2-5): KAGVTQTPRYLIKTRGQQVTLSCSPISGHRSVSWYQQTPGQGLQFLFEYFSETQRNKGNFPGRFSGRQFSNSRSEMNVSTLELGDSALYLCASSIEVETQYFGPGTRLLVL.

This clone occurred a few times. The DNA of the CDR3 is TGTGCCAGCTCACCCCCTGACAGGCCTAACTATGGCTACACCTTC. Translating gives CASSPPDRPNYGYTF. The chain carries TRBV18 and TRBJ1-2; a possible D gene is TRBD1 (6 bases). CDR1 KGHSH and CDR2 LQKENI come from the germline V gene. The CDR3 consists of 15 residues. The V gene lost 3 bases and the J gene lost 0 bases, with 11 bases spanning the gap.

The chain uses TRBV28 and TRBJ1-3; no reliable D call. V shed 6 bases and J shed 2 bases, with 5 bases lying between them. The CDR3 runs 12 residues. From germline, CDR1 is MDHEN and CDR2 SYDVKM. The CDR3 DNA sequence: TGTGCCAGCAGGACTACTGGAAACACCATATATTTT. Its translation is CASRTTGNTIYF.

In this sample, this clone turned up a few times. The J gene is TRBJ2-1, the V gene TRBV28, with TRBD2 matching 10 bases. Germline lookup yields CDR1 MDHEN and CDR2 SYDVKM. V lost 4 bases, J lost 9 bases, and 12 bases stayed unmatched. The CDR3 has 16 residues. The CDR3 coding sequence is TGTGCCAGCAGTTCCCCGGCTAGCGGGAGAGCAGGTGAGCAGTTCTTC. Protein product: CASSSPASGRAGEQFF.

This clone was detected a few times. The V and J genes are TRBV2 and TRBJ1-4; 7 bases are shared with TRBD1. Germline V gives CDR1 SNHLY, CDR2 FYNNEI. The V segment lost 5 bases and the J segment 8 bases; nucleotides outside the gene matches: 8. The CDR3 runs 14 residues. The CDR3 DNA is TGTGCCAGCAGTCTAGAGGGGGCTAGAGAAAAACTGTTTTTT. This gives the protein CASSLEGAREKLFF.

On this clone itself: Other DNA sequences in the sample encode the same CDR3. The chain employs TRBV27 and TRBJ2-1, with 12 positions matching TRBD2. V trimming: 6 bases; J trimming: 4 bases; junction bases outside the gene matches: 1. The CDR3 length is 14 residues. The germline V gene has CDR1 MNHEY and CDR2 SMNVEV (reference sequence). The CDR3 region has the DNA TGTGCCAGCAGGGGGACTAGCGGGTACAATGAGCAGTTCTTC. Its translation: CASRGTSGYNEQFF.

The rearrangement uses TRBV28 and TRBJ1-2, with 8 bases aligning to TRBD1. There are 14 residues in the CDR3. Germline trimming cut 3 bases from V and 5 bases from J; bases unmatched to any gene: 5. The germline V gene encodes CDR1 MDHEN and CDR2 SYDVKM. The CDR3 DNA reads as TGTGCCAGCAGTTTGGTCAGGGGGCAGTATGGCTACACCTTC. Its protein is CASSLVRGQYGYTF.

This clone has just a few counts. The V call is TRBV6-1, the J call TRBJ2-7, with D unresolved. Germline assignment: CDR1 MNHNS and CDR2 SASEGT. The CDR3 consists of 12 residues. V lost 4 bases to trimming and J lost 3 bases, with 7 bases between them. The CDR3 loop is CASSALGYEQYF. CDR3 DNA: TGTGCCAGCAGTGCGCTAGGCTACGAGCAGTACTTC.

This clone was counted a few times. V gene TRBV6-5 combines with J gene TRBJ2-1; TRBD1 aligns across 10 bases. The CDR3 is 15 amino acids. V lost 6 bases, J lost 1 base, and 3 bases stayed unmatched. Germline V gives CDR1 MNHEY, CDR2 SVGAGI. This CDR3 reads CASRRDRGSYNEQFF. The CDR3 DNA is TGTGCCAGCAGGAGGGACAGGGGTTCCTACAATGAGCAGTTCTTC.

V and J are TRBV28 and TRBJ1-2; D ambiguous. The CDR3 covers 14 residues. Germline CDR1 reads MDHEN; CDR2 reads SYDVKM. V lost 4 bases and J 1 base, leaving 10 bases between the germline ends. CDR3 region: CASSSGVVNYGYTF. For the CDR3, the DNA is TGTGCCAGCAGTTCTGGTGTAGTTAACTATGGCTACACCTTC.

The chain employs TRBV15 and TRBJ2-7; 8 nucleotides agree with TRBD2. CDR1 and CDR2 (germline): LNHNV, YYDKDF (reference sequence). The length of the CDR3 is 16 residues. J gave up 5 bases and V 5 bases, and 14 bases lay outside the gene matches. DNA for the CDR3: TGTGCCACCAGCGTGATGGGGGGGACTAGGGCCCACGAGCAGTACTTC. Translating it yields CATSVMGGTRAHEQYF.

The chain employs TRBV19 and TRBJ2-7; D uncertain. Trimming removed 1 base from V and 0 bases from J, with 10 bases in between. CDR1 and CDR2 (germline): LNHDA, SQIVND (reference sequence). The CDR3 is 15 amino acids. The CDR3 sequence is CASSIASTRSYEQYF. The DNA for the CDR3 is TGTGCCAGTAGTATAGCGTCTACCCGCTCCTACGAGCAGTACTTC.

The chain employs TRBV7-3 and TRBJ2-2, with TRBD1 matching 9 bases. The CDR3 consists of 14 residues. CDR1 SGHTA and CDR2 FQGTGA come from the germline V gene. Unmatched junction bases numbered 3, after V lost 4 bases and J lost 6 bases. DNA of the CDR3: TGTGCCAGCAGCTCACGACAGGGGGCCGGGGAGCTGTTTTTT. Amino acid sequence: CASSSRQGAGELFF.

This chain uses TRBV5-4 with TRBJ2-6, with 11 nucleotides matching TRBD1. Germline V CDR1 and CDR2: SGHNT, YYREEE (reference sequence). The V gene end was trimmed by 2 bases and the J gene end by 10 bases; junction bases not matched to a gene: 11. The CDR3 has 17 amino acids. The CDR3 reads CASSLPGQGVPGNVLTF. CDR3 bases: TGTGCCAGCAGCTTACCGGGACAGGGGGTTCCAGGGAACGTCCTGACTTTC.

This clone turned up a few times. This chain connects TRBV2 to TRBJ2-7, with 8 bases aligning to TRBD2. The CDR3 is 13 amino acids. CDR1 is SNHLY and CDR2 is FYNNEI in the germline V gene. Trimming at V came to 7 bases and at J to 6 bases, leaving 8 bases not matched to a gene. CDR3 sequence: CASTFSGKGEQYF. Written as DNA, the CDR3 is TGTGCCAGCACCTTTAGCGGGAAGGGCGAGCAGTACTTC.

This sequence joins TRBV23-1 and TRBJ2-7; D is possibly TRBD2 (5 bases). TRBV23-1 is an open reading frame, and its role is uncertain. Trimming took off 2 bases at V and 4 bases at J, with 15 bases between the two ends. The CDR3 sequence is 15 residues long. CDR3 in amino acids: CASSQGNSEDYEQYF. The CDR3 DNA reads TGCGCCAGCAGTCAAGGGAATTCGGAGGATTACGAGCAGTACTTC.

In this sample, this clone turned up a few times. V usage is TRBV9 and J usage is TRBJ2-2; TRBD1 matches at 7 bases. This CDR3 has 13 amino acids. Germline assignment: CDR1 SGDLS and CDR2 YYNGEE. With V trimmed by 4 bases and J by 6 bases, 3 bases remained unmatched. CDR3 residues: CASSPQGAGELFF. Written as DNA, the CDR3 is TGTGCCAGCAGCCCTCAGGGGGCCGGGGAGCTGTTTTTT.

Only a few counts were recorded for this clone. CDR3 DNA: TGTGCCAGCAGCCAAGATGGGTCCCTACGGAGCGGGCCAGATACGCAGTATTTT. This codes for CASSQDGSLRSGPDTQYF. This chain uses TRBV4-2 with TRBJ2-3, with D perhaps matching TRBD2 (6 bases). The CDR3 consists of 18 residues. V lost 0 bases, J lost 4 bases, and 20 bases lay in between. Per germline, CDR1 LGHNA and CDR2 YNFKEQ.

Worth noting for this clone: Other nucleotide sequences from this sample produce the same CDR3. The chain combines TRBV30 with TRBJ2-7; D uncertain. The CDR3 has 11 amino acids. The germline V and J ends were trimmed by 2 bases and 4 bases, with 6 bases remaining between them. Germline assignment: CDR1 GTSNPN and CDR2 SVGIG (reference sequence). CDR3 region: CAWSSTYEQYF. CDR3 nucleotide sequence: TGTGCCTGGAGTTCGACTTACGAGCAGTACTTC. The whole variable domain, filled in from reference TRBV30 and TRBJ2-7, reads SQTIHQWPATLVQPVGSPLSLECTVEGTSNPNLYWYRQAAGRGLQLLFYSVGIGQISSEVPQNLSASRPQDRQFILSSKKLLLSDSGFYLCAWSSTYEQYFGPGTRLTVT.

The V call is TRBV25-1, the J call TRBJ2-3; 11 bases are shared with TRBD2. The CDR3 extends over 17 amino acids. CDR1 and CDR2 from the germline V gene are MGHDK and SYGVNS. The V gene end was trimmed by 4 bases and the J gene end by 2 bases; junction bases not matched to a gene: 8. CDR3 sequence reads: CASSAASGRPNTDTQYF. In nucleotides, the CDR3 is TGTGCCAGCAGTGCAGCTAGCGGGAGGCCAAACACAGATACGCAGTATTTT. The variable domain in full, completed from reference TRBV25-1 and TRBJ2-3, reads EADIYQTPRYLVIGTGKKITLECSQTMGHDKMYWYQQDPGMELHLIHYSYGVNSTEKGDLSSESTVSRIRTEHFPLTLESARPSHTSQYLCASSAASGRPNTDTQYFGPGTRLTVL.

The table lists this clone with a few counts. The V and J genes are TRBV2 and TRBJ2-5, with D unclear. Looked up from germline, CDR1 is SNHLY and CDR2 is FYNNEI. V lost 4 bases, J lost 5 bases, and 5 bases lay in between. The CDR3 spans 11 residues. The CDR3 DNA reads as TGTGCCAGCAGTGTCTTGGAGACCCAGTACTTC. The encoded protein is CASSVLETQYF.